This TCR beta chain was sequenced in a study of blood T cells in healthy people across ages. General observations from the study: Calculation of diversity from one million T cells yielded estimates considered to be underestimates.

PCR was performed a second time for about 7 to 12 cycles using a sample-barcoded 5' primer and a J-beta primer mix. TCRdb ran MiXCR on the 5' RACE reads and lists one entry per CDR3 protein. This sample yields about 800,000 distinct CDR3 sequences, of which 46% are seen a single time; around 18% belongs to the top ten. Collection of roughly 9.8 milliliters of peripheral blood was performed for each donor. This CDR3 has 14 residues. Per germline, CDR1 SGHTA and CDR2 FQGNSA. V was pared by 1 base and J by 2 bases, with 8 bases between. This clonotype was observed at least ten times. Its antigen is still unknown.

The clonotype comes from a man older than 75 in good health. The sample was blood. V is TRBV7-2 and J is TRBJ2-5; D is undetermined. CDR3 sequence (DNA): TGTGCCAGCAGCTTAGGGGTCGGTCAAGAGACCCAGTACTTC. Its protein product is CASSLGVGQETQYF.